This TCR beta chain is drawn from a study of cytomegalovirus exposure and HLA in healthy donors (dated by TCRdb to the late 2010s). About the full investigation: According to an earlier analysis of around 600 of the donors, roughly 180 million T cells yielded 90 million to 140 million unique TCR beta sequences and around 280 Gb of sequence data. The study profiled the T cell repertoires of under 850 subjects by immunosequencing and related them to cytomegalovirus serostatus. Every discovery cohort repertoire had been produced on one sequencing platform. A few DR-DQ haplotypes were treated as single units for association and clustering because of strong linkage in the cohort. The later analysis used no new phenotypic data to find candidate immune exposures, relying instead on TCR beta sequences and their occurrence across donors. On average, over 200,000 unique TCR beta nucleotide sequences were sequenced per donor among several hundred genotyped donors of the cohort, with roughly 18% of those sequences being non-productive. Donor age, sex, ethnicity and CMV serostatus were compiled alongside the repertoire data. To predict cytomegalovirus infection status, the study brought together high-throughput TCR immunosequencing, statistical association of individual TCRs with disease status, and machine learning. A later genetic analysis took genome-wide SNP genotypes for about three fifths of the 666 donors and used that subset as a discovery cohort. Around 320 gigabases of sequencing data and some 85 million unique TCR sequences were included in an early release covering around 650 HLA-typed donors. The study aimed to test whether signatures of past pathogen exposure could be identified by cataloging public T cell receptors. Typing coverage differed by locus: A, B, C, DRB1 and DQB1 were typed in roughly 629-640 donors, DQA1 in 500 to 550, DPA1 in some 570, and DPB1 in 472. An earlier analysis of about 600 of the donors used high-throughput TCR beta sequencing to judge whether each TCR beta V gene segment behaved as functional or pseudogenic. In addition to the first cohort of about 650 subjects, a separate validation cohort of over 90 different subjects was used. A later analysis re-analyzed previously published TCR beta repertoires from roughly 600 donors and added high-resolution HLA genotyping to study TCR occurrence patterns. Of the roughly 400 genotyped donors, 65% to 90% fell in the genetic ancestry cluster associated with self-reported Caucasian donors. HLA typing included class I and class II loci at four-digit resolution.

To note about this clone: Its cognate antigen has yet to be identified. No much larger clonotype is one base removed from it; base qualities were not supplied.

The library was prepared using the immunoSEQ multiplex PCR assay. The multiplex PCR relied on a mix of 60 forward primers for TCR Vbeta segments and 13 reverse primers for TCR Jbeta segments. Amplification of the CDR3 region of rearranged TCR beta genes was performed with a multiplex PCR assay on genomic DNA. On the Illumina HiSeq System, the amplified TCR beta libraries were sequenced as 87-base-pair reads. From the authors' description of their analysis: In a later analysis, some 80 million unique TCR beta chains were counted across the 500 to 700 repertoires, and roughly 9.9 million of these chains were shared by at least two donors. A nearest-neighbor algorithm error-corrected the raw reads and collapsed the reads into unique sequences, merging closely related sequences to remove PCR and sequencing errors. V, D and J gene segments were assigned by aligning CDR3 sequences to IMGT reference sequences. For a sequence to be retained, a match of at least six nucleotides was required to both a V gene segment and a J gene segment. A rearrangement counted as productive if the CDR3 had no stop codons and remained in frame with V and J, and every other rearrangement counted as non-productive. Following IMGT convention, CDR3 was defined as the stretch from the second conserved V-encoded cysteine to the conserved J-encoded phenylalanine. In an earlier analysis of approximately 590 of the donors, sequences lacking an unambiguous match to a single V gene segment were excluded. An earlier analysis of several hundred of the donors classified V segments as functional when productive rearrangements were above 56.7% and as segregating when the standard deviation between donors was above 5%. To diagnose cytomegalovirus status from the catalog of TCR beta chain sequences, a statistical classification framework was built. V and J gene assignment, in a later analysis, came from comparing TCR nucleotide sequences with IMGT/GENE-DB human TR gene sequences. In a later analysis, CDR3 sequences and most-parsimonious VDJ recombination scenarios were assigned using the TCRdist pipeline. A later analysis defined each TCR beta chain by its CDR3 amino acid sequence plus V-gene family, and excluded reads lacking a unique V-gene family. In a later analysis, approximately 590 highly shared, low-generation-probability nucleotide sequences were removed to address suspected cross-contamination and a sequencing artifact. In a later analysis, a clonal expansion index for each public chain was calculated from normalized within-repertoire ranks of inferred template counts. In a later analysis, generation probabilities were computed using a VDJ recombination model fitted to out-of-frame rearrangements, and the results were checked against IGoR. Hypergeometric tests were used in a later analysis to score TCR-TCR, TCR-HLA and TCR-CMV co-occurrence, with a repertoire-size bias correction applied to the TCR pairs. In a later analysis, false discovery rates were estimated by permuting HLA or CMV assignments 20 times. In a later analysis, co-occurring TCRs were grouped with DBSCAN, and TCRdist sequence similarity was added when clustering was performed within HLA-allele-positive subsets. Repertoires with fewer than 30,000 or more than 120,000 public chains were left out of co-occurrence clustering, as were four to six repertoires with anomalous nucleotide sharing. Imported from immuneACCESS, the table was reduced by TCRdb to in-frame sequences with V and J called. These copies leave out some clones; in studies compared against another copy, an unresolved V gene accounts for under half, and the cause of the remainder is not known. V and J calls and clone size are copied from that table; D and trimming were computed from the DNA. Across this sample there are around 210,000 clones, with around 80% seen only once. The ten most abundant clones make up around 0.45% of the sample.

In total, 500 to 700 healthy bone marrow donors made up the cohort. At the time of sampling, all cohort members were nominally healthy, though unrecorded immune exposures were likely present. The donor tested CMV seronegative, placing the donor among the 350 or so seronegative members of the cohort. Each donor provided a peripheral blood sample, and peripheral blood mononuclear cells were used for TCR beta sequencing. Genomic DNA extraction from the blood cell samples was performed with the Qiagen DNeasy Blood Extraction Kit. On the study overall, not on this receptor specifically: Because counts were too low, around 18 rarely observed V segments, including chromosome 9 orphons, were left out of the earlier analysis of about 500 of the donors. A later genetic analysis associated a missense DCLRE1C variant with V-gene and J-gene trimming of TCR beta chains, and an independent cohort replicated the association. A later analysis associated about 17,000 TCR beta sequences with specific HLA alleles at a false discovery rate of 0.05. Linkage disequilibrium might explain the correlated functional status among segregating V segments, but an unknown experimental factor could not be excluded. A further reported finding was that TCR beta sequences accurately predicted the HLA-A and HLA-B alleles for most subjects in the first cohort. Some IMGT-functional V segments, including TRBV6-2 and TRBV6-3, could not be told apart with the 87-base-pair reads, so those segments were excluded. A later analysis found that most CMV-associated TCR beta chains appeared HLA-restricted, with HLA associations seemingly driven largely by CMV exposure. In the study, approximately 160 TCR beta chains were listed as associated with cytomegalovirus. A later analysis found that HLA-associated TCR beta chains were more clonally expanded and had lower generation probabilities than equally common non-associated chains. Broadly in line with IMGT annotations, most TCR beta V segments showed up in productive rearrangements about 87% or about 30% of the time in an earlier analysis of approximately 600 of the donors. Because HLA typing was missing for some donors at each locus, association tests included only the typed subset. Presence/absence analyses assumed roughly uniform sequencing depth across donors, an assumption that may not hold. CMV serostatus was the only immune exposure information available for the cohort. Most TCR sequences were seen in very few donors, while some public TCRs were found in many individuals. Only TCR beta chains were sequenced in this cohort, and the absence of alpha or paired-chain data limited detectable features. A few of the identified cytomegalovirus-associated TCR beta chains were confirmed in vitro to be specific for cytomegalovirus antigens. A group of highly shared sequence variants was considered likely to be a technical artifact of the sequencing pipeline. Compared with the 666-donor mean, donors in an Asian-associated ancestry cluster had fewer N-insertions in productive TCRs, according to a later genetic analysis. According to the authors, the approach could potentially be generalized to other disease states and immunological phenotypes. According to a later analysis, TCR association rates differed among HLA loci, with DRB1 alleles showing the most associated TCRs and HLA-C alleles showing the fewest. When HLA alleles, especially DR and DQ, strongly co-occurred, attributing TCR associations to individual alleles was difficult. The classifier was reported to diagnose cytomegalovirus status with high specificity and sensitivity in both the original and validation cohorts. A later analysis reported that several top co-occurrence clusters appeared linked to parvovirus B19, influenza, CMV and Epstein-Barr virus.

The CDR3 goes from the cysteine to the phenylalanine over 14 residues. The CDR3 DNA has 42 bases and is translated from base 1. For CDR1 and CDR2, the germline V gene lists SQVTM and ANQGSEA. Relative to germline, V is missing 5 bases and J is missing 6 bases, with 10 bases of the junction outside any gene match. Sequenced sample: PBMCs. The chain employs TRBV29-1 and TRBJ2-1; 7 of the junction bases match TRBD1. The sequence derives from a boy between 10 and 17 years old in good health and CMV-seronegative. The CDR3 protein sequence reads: CSVNRDSLINEQFF. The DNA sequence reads TGCAGCGTTAACCGGGACAGCCTTATCAATGAGCAGTTCTTC.